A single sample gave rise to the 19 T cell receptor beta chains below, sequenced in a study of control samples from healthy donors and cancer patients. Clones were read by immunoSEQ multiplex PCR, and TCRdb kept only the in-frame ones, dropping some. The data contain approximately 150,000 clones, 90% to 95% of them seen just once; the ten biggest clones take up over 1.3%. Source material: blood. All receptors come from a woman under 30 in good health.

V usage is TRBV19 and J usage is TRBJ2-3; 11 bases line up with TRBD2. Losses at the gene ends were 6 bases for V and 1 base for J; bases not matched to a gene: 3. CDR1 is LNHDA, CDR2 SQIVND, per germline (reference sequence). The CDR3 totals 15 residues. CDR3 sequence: CASRGLADGTDTQYF. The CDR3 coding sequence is TGTGCCAGTAGGGGACTAGCGGATGGCACAGATACGCAGTATTTT.

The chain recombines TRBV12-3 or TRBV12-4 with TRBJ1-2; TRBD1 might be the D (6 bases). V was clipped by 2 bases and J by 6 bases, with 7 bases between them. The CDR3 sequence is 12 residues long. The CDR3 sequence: CASSLRGDGYTF. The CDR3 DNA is TGTGCCAGCAGTTTAAGGGGGGATGGCTACACCTTC.

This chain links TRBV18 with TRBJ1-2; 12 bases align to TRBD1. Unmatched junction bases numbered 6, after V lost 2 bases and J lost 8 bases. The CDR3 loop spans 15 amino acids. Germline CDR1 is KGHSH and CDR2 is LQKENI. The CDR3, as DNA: TGTGCCAGCTCACCAGACGGGACAGGGGGCGCGGGCTACACCTTC. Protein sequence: CASSPDGTGGAGYTF.

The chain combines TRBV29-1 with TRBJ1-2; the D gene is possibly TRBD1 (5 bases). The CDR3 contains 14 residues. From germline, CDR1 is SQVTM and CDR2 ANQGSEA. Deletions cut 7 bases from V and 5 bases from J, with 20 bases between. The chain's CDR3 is CSGFGGEVGYGYTF. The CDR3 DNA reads TGCAGCGGGTTTGGAGGGGAGGTTGGTTATGGCTACACCTTC.

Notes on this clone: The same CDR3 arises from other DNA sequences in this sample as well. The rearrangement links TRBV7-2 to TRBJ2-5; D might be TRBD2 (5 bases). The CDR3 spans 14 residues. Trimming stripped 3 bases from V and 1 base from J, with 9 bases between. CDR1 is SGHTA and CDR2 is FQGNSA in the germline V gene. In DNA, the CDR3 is TGTGCCAGCAGCTTGCGGAGCGGCCAAGAGACCCAGTACTTC. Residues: CASSLRSGQETQYF.

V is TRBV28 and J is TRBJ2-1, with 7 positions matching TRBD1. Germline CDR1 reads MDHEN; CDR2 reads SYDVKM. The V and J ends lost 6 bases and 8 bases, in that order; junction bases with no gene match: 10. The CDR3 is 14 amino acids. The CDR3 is CASSSPDRLHEQFF. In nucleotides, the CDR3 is TGTGCCAGCAGCAGCCCGGACAGGCTCCATGAGCAGTTCTTC.

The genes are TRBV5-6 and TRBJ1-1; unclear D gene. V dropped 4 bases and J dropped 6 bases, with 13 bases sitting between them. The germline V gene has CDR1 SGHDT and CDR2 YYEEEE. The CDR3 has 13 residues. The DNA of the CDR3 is TGTGCCAGCAGCGTGGACGCCTTCCCTGAAGCTTTCTTT. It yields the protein CASSVDAFPEAFF.

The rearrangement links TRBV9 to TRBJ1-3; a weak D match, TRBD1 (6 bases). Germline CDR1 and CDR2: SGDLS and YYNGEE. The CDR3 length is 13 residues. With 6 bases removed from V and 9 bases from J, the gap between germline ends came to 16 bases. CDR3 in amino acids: CASTRGGHSTIYF. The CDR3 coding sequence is TGTGCCAGCACCCGGGGGGGGCACAGCACCATATATTTT.

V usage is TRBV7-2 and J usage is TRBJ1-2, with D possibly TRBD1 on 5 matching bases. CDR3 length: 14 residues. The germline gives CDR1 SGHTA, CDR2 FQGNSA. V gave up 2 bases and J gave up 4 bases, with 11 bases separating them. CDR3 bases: TGTGCCAGCAGCTTAAGGCGGGACCTCTATGGCTACACCTTC. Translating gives CASSLRRDLYGYTF.

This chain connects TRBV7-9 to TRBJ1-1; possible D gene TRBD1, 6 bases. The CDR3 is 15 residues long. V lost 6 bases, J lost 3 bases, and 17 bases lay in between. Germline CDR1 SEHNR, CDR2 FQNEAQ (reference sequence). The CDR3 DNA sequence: TGTGCCAGCAGACCCTGGGGGGCAGGGGACACTGAAGCTTTCTTT. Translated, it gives CASRPWGAGDTEAFF.

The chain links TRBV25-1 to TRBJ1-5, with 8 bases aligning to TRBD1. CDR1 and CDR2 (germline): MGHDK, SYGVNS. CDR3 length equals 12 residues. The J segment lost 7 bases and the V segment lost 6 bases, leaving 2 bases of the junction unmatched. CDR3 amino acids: CASRQGEQPQHF. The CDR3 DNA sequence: TGTGCCAGCAGACAGGGGGAACAGCCCCAGCATTTT.

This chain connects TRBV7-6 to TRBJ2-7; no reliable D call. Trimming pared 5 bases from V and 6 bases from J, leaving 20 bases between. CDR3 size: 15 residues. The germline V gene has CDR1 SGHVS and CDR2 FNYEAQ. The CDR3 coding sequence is TGTGCCAGCAGCCCTGCTGAGCTCCGAGAGAGCGAGCAGTACTTC. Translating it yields CASSPAELRESEQYF.

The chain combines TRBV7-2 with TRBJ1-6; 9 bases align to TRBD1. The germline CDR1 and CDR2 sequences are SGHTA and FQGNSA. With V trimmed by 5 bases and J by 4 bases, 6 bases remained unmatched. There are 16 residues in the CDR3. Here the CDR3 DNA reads TGTGCCAGCAGCCTACGGACAGGGGTGTATAATTCACCCCTCCACTTT. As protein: CASSLRTGVYNSPLHF.

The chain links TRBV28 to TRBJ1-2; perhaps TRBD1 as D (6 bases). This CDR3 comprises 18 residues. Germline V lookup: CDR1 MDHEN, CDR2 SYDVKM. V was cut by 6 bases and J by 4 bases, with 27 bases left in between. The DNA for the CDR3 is TGTGCCAGCAGCACCCCGGGGACAAGACATCAGCCAACCTATGGCTACACCTTC. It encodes CASSTPGTRHQPTYGYTF.

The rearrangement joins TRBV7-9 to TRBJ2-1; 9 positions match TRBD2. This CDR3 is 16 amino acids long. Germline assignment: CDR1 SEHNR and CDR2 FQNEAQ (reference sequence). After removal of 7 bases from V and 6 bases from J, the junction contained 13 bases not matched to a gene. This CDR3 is CASTQSVAGARNEQFF. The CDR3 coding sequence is TGTGCCAGCACCCAATCGGTAGCGGGAGCCCGCAATGAGCAGTTCTTC.

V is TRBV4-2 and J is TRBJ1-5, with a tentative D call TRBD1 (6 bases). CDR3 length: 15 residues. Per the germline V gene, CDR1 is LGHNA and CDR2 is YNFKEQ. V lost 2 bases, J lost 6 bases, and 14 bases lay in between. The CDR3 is CASSQLQGRSQPQHF. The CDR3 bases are TGTGCCAGCAGCCAACTACAGGGTCGGAGTCAGCCCCAGCATTTT.

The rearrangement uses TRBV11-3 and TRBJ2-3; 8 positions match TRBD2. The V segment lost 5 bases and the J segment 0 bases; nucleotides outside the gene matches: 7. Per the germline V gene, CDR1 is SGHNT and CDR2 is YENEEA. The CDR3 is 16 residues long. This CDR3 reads CASSPRTSSSTDTQYF. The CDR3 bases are TGTGCCAGCAGCCCTAGGACTAGCTCCAGCACAGATACGCAGTATTTT. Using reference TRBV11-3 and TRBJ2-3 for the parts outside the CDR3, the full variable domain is EAGVVQSPRYKIIEKKQPVAFWCNPISGHNTLYWYLQNLGQGPELLIRYENEEAVDDSQLPKDRFSAERLKGVDSTLKIQPAELGDSAVYLCASSPRTSSSTDTQYFGPGTRLTVL.

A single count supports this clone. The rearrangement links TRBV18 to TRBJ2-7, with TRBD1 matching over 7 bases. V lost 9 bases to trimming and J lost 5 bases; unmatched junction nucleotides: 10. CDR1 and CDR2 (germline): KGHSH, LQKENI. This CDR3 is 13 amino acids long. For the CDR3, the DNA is TGTGCCAGTAAAACAAACAGGGGCGACGAGCAGTACTTC. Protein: CASKTNRGDEQYF.

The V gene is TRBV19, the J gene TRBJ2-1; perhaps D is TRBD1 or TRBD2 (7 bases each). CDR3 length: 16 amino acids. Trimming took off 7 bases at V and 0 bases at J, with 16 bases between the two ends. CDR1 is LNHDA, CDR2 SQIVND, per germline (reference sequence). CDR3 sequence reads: CASTLERDSSYNEQFF. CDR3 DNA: TGTGCCAGTACTTTGGAGCGGGACAGCTCCTACAATGAGCAGTTCTTC.